This TCR beta chain was captured in a study of blood T cell repertoires in COVID-19. Study at large: Researchers got acute and convalescent COVID-19 samples from the United States, Italy and Spain.

Per germline, CDR1 LGHNA and CDR2 YSLEER. After removal of 1 base from V and 0 bases from J, the junction contained 14 bases not matched to a gene. The CDR3 sequence is 21 residues long. This clone was observed a single time. In the original analysis: It was from reference gene primer amplification that nucleated cell counts were estimated. The table came from immunoSEQ multiplex PCR; TCRdb's copy has only in-frame clones and leaves some out. V, J and clone size reflect that table, while D and trimming were determined from the DNA. The repertoire has 250,000 or so clones, just over 85% of them found once; the top ten carry 1.3% to 1.5%.

The sequence came from an elderly man with acute or convalescent COVID-19. The chain is built from TRBV4-3 and TRBJ2-3; 12 nucleotides line up with TRBD2. Sequencing input: peripheral blood. The CDR3 coding sequence is TGCGCCAGCAGCCAAGTAGTCCTAGCGGGAGGGACCGTTTCTAGCACAGATACGCAGTATTTT. Its protein product is CASSQVVLAGGTVSSTDTQYF.